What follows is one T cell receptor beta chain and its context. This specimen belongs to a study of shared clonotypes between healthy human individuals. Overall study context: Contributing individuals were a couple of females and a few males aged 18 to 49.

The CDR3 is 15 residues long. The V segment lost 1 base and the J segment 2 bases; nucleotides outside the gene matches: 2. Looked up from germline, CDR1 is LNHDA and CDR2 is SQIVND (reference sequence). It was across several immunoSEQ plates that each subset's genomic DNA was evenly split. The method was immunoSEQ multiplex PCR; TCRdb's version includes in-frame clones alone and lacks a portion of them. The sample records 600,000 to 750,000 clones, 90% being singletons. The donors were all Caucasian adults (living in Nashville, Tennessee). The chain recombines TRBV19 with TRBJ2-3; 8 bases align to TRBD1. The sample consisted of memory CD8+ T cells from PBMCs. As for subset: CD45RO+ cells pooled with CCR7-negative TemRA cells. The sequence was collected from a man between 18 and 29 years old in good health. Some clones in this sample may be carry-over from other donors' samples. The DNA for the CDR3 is TGTGCCAGTAGTATAGGGACAGGGTTCACAGATACGCAGTATTTT. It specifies CASSIGTGFTDTQYF. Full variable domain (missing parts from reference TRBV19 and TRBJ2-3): DGGITQSPKYLFRKEGQNVTLSCEQNLNHDAMYWYRQDPGQGLRLIYYSQIVNDFQKGDIAEGYSVSREKKESFPLTVTSAQKNPTAFYLCASSIGTGFTDTQYFGPGTRLTVL.